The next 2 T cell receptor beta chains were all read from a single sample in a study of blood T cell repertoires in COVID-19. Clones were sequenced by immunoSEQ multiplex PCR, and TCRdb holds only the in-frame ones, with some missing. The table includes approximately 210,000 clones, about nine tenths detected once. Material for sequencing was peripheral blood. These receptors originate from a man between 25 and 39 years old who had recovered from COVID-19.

CDR3 DNA sequence: TGTGCCATCAGCCCTGATACAGGCGATTCGAGCAATCAGCCCCAGCATTTT. Its protein is CAISPDTGDSSNQPQHF. The V and J genes are TRBV10-3 and TRBJ1-5; D possibly corresponds to TRBD1 (5 bases). Per the germline V gene, CDR1 is ENHRY and CDR2 is SYGVKD. The CDR3 is 17 residues long. V was clipped by 6 bases and J by 1 base, with 19 bases between them.

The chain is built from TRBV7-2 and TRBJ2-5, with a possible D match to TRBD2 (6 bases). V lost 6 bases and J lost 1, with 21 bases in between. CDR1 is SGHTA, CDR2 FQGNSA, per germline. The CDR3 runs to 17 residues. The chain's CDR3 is CASRRTRDPGVQETQYF. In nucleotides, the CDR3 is TGTGCCAGCAGACGAACCCGGGACCCGGGGGTCCAAGAGACCCAGTACTTC.